The 27 T cell receptor beta chains in this list originate from one sample, sequenced in a study of shared clonotypes between healthy human individuals. Only in-frame clones appear in the TCRdb table, and some are missing; sequencing was by immunoSEQ multiplex PCR. The table lists under 600,000 clones, around 80% of them singletons. The sample was PBMCs. These receptors came from a woman in her thirties or forties in good health. Some clones in this sample may be carry-over from other donors' samples.

The chain recombines TRBV29-1 with TRBJ2-2; D may be TRBD1 (6 bases). CDR1 and CDR2 from the germline V gene are SQVTM and ANQGSEA. This CDR3 has 14 amino acids. The germline V and J ends were trimmed by 4 bases and 6 bases, with 15 bases remaining between them. The chain's CDR3 is CSVGGRTRAGELFF. In DNA, the CDR3 is TGCAGCGTTGGGGGGCGGACACGCGCCGGGGAGCTGTTTTTT.

V usage is TRBV30 and J usage is TRBJ2-5; D unclear. The tail of the sequence fits TRBJ2-7 better, so the J call may be wrong. This CDR3 comprises 11 residues. Looked up from germline, CDR1 is GTSNPN and CDR2 is SVGIG (reference sequence). This chain's CDR3 is CAWSGAYEQYF. The CDR3 nucleotides read TGTGCCTGGAGTGGGGCCTACGAGCAGTACTTC.

The chain joins TRBV11-2 to TRBJ2-3; 9 bases are a match to TRBD2. The V segment lost 3 bases and the J segment 1 base; nucleotides outside the gene matches: 5. This CDR3 contains 16 residues. Per the germline V gene, CDR1 is SGHAT and CDR2 is FQNNGV. The CDR3 DNA sequence: TGTGCCAGCAGCTTTTCTAGCGGGACGCGCACAGATACGCAGTATTTT. This sequence encodes CASSFSSGTRTDTQYF.

The chain carries TRBV19 and TRBJ1-5; D is unresolved. The V end lost 0 bases, the J end lost 4 bases, and 4 bases lay between the germline ends. The CDR3 length is 13 residues. Germline lookup yields CDR1 LNHDA and CDR2 SQIVND (reference sequence). CDR3: CASSIDPNQPQHF. The CDR3 nucleotides are TGTGCCAGTAGTATAGATCCGAATCAGCCCCAGCATTTT.

In its sample, this clone was seen once. The sample has other DNA sequences that encode this CDR3 too. The rearrangement links TRBV27 to TRBJ2-7, with 9 bases identical to TRBD1. V trimming: 3 bases; J trimming: 3 bases; junction bases outside the gene matches: 3. The CDR3 runs to 14 residues. Germline CDR1 and CDR2: MNHEY and SMNVEV (reference sequence). The CDR3 coding sequence is TGTGCCAGCAGTTTTGGGACAGGGCGCTACGAGCAGTACTTC. Translated: CASSFGTGRYEQYF.

The chain uses TRBV11-2 and TRBJ1-1; 9 nucleotides line up with TRBD1. V shed 6 bases, J shed 3 bases, and the junction held 8 bases outside the gene matches. Germline values: CDR1 SGHAT, CDR2 FQNNGV. The CDR3 runs 15 residues. The CDR3 is CASSRTGGSDTEAFF. CDR3 in DNA: TGTGCCAGCAGTCGAACAGGGGGCTCGGACACTGAAGCTTTCTTT.

This clone appeared many times. This chain uses TRBV10-3 with TRBJ1-4; perhaps TRBD1 as D (5 bases). V was clipped by 7 bases and J by 6 bases, with 9 bases between them. Germline CDR1 and CDR2: ENHRY and SYGVKD. The CDR3 loop spans 12 amino acids. CDR3 coding DNA: TGTGCCATCAAAGGGACGGATGAAAAACTGTTTTTT. It translates to CAIKGTDEKLFF.

This chain joins TRBV18 and TRBJ1-1, with 8 bases aligning to TRBD1. Germline assignment: CDR1 KGHSH and CDR2 LQKENI. The trim removed 3 bases at V and 7 bases at J, leaving 7 bases unmatched. This CDR3 is 14 amino acids long. Here the CDR3 reads CASSPHGTGDEAFF. The CDR3 DNA is TGTGCCAGCTCACCCCATGGGACAGGTGATGAAGCTTTCTTT.

This clone was observed a few times. The rearrangement joins TRBV30 to TRBJ2-4; the D call may be TRBD1 or TRBD2 (6 bases each). The V end lost 0 bases, the J end lost 4 bases, and 19 bases lay between the germline ends. CDR1 and CDR2 from the germline V gene are GTSNPN and SVGIG (reference sequence). The CDR3 runs 17 residues. Here the CDR3 DNA reads TGTGCCTGGAGTGTTATGGGGGCGGGACCGATTAAAAACATTCAGTACTTC. Residues: CAWSVMGAGPIKNIQYF.

Comments on this clone: A far larger clone is one nucleotide away, so this likely arose from a read error. The chain is built from TRBV6-6 and TRBJ2-7; TRBD2 matches at 10 bases. CDR1 and CDR2 from the germline V gene are MNHNY and SVGAGI (reference sequence). CDR3 length equals 15 residues. Here the CDR3 DNA reads TGTGCCAGCGCGCAGGTAGCGGGAGGCTCCTGCGAGCAGTACTTC. It specifies CASAQVAGGSCEQYF.

This clone has a handful of counts. With only one base between it and a far larger clone, this is likely a read error. The chain carries TRBV18 and TRBJ1-2; D is uncertain. The ends were cut back, 0 bases at V and 7 bases at J, with 6 bases in the middle. The CDR3 spans 12 residues. CDR1 KGHSH and CDR2 LQKENI come from the germline V gene. CDR3: CASSPPDCGYTF. DNA of the CDR3: TGTGCCAGCTCACCACCAGACTGTGGCTACACCTTC.

This clone was recorded many times. The rearrangement joins TRBV10-3 to TRBJ1-2; perhaps TRBD1 as D (5 bases). CDR1 is ENHRY and CDR2 is SYGVKD in the germline V gene. CDR3 length: 12 amino acids. The V gene lost 6 bases and the J gene lost 8 bases, with 13 bases spanning the gap. CDR3 sequence reads: CAIRGRDDGYTF. The DNA of the CDR3 is TGTGCCATCAGGGGGCGCGACGACGGCTACACCTTC.

This clone appeared once. The chain links TRBV6-4 to TRBJ2-1, with D hard to call. There are 11 residues in the CDR3. CDR1 and CDR2 (germline): MRHNA, SNTAGT. Trimming took off 7 bases at V and 9 bases at J, with 10 bases between the two ends. Here the CDR3 DNA reads TGTGCCAGCACCCAGAAGGGTGAGCAGTTCTTC. It encodes CASTQKGEQFF.

The table lists this clone with a count of one. V usage is TRBV11-3 and J usage is TRBJ2-1; 9 bases are shared with TRBD1. CDR1 is SGHNT, CDR2 YENEEA, per germline. Trimming cost V 8 bases and J 7 bases; bases outside gene matches: 6. The CDR3 spans 13 residues. The CDR3 sequence: CASQGQGTNEQFF. CDR3 DNA: TGTGCCAGCCAGGGACAGGGTACGAATGAGCAGTTCTTC.

The V gene is TRBV28, the J gene TRBJ1-2; D is possibly TRBD1 (6 bases). V lost 3 bases, J lost 6 bases, and 20 bases lay in between. The germline CDR1 and CDR2 sequences are MDHEN and SYDVKM. This CDR3 is built from 16 residues. Here the CDR3 reads CASSFPWTARVHGYTF. Written as DNA, the CDR3 is TGTGCCAGCAGTTTCCCTTGGACAGCGAGAGTCCATGGCTACACCTTC.

The V call is TRBV15, the J call TRBJ2-5; 14 nucleotides align to TRBD2. CDR3 length: 16 amino acids. The trim removed 4 bases at V and 4 bases at J, leaving 5 bases unmatched. Germline V CDR1 and CDR2: LNHNV, YYDKDF (reference sequence). CDR3 residues: CATSNPTSGRVETQYF. The CDR3 DNA reads as TGTGCCACCAGCAACCCGACTAGCGGGAGGGTAGAGACCCAGTACTTC.

This clone was picked up one time. This chain uses TRBV30 with TRBJ2-1; no definite D call. This CDR3 comprises 11 residues. V was cut by 4 bases and J by 5 bases, with 6 bases left in between. CDR1 and CDR2 from the germline V gene are GTSNPN and SVGIG (reference sequence). The CDR3 nucleotides are TGTGCCTGGAATAGAAACAATGAGCAGTTCTTC. Encoded protein: CAWNRNNEQFF.

The genes are TRBV7-8 and TRBJ2-1; D perhaps matches TRBD2 (5 bases). There are 15 residues in the CDR3. Germline V gene sequence: CDR1 SGHVS, CDR2 FQNEAQ. Trimming left V 2 bases short and J 2 bases short, with 10 bases between. The CDR3 nucleotides are TGTGCCAGCAGCTTAATGGGAGTACCCTACAATGAGCAGTTCTTC. Translating it yields CASSLMGVPYNEQFF.

The sample holds a few counts of this clone. This chain joins TRBV18 and TRBJ2-7; 7 nucleotides match TRBD1. Trimming took 3 bases from V and 0 from J; bases not matched to a gene: 5. CDR1 is KGHSH, CDR2 LQKENI, per germline. This CDR3 contains 15 residues. The CDR3 nucleotides are TGTGCCAGCTCACCGCAGGGGGTTAACTCCTACGAGCAGTACTTC. It specifies CASSPQGVNSYEQYF.

This chain connects TRBV6-6 to TRBJ1-2; D is unclear. The V gene's germline CDR1 is MNHNY and CDR2 SVGAGI (reference sequence). With 6 bases removed from V and 7 bases from J, the gap between germline ends came to 9 bases. The length of the CDR3 is 11 residues. The CDR3 reads CASSPRGGYTF. The CDR3, as DNA: TGTGCCAGCAGCCCCAGAGGTGGCTACACCTTC.

The chain joins TRBV19 to TRBJ1-2; D is possibly TRBD1 (5 bases). The CDR3 has 14 amino acids. Germline values: CDR1 LNHDA, CDR2 SQIVND (reference sequence). Trimming pared 4 bases from V and 4 bases from J, leaving 13 bases between. CDR3 in DNA: TGTGCCAGTAGTACAAACCGGGACGTCTATGGCTACACCTTC. It is translated as CASSTNRDVYGYTF. Together with reference TRBV19 and TRBJ1-2, the CDR3 gives the full variable domain: DGGITQSPKYLFRKEGQNVTLSCEQNLNHDAMYWYRQDPGQGLRLIYYSQIVNDFQKGDIAEGYSVSREKKESFPLTVTSAQKNPTAFYLCASSTNRDVYGYTFGSGTRLTVV.

This clone was recorded a few times. V usage is TRBV28 and J usage is TRBJ2-7; 8 bases match TRBD1. The CDR3 sequence is 15 residues long. Looked up from germline, CDR1 is MDHEN and CDR2 is SYDVKM. Trimming removed 2 bases from V and 0 bases from J; junction bases left unmatched: 3. The CDR3 DNA reads as TGTGCCAGCAGTTTAGGGGGACAGGCCTCCTACGAGCAGTACTTC. The encoded protein is CASSLGGQASYEQYF.

This chain links TRBV28 with TRBJ2-7; D gene unclear. Trimming removed 5 bases from V and 3 bases from J, with 14 bases in between. Looked up from germline, CDR1 is MDHEN and CDR2 is SYDVKM. CDR3 length equals 14 residues. The CDR3 nucleotides are TGTGCCAGCAGTCCTCGCGCCCGGCGCTACGAGCAGTACTTC. Translated, it gives CASSPRARRYEQYF.

This chain connects TRBV29-1 to TRBJ2-2; 9 bases line up with TRBD2. The CDR3 totals 14 residues. Per the germline V gene, CDR1 is SQVTM and CDR2 is ANQGSEA. The V and J ends lost 3 bases and 5 bases, in that order; junction bases with no gene match: 4. CDR3 coding DNA: TGCAGCGTTGAGCCAGCGGGAGGTACCGGGGAGCTGTTTTTT. This gives the protein CSVEPAGGTGELFF.

The chain carries TRBV7-3 and TRBJ2-3, with 10 bases that match TRBD1. V gave up 6 bases and J gave up 8 bases; unmatched junction bases: 11. This CDR3 has 15 amino acids. Per the germline V gene, CDR1 is SGHTA and CDR2 is FQGTGA. CDR3 sequence reads: CASSPHSGQGTTQYF. Written as DNA, the CDR3 is TGTGCCAGCAGTCCTCACTCGGGACAGGGGACTACGCAGTATTTT.

This clone was observed a few times. V usage is TRBV5-1 and J usage is TRBJ2-1; the match to TRBD1 covers 8 bases. The CDR3 length is 15 residues. Germline CDR1 is SGHRS and CDR2 is YFSETQ. V shed 3 bases and J 2 bases; nucleotides not matched to a gene: 4. The CDR3 DNA reads TGCGCCAGCAGCTCCTCGGGACAGGCCTACAATGAGCAGTTCTTC. This encodes CASSSSGQAYNEQFF.

This clone occurred once. This chain uses TRBV5-1 with TRBJ2-1; 7 bases agree with TRBD2. This CDR3 has 16 residues. Germline V gene sequence: CDR1 SGHRS, CDR2 YFSETQ. V was pared by 3 bases and J by 0 bases, with 6 bases of the junction left unmatched. The CDR3 sequence: CASSSSSGPSYNEQFF. The CDR3 nucleotides are TGCGCCAGCAGCTCTTCTAGCGGCCCCTCCTACAATGAGCAGTTCTTC.